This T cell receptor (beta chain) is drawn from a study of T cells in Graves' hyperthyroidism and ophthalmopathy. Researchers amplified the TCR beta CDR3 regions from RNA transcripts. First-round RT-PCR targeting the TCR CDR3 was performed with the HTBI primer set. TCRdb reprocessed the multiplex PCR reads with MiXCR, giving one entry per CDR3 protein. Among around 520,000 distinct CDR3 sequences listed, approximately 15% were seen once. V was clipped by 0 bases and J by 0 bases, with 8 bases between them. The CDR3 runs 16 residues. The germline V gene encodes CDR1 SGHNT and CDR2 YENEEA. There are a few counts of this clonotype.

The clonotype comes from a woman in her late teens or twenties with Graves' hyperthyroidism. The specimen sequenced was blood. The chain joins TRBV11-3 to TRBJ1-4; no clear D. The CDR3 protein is CASSLDPSTTNEKLFF. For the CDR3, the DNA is TGTGCCAGCAGCTTAGACCCGTCAACAACTAATGAAAAACTGTTTTTT.